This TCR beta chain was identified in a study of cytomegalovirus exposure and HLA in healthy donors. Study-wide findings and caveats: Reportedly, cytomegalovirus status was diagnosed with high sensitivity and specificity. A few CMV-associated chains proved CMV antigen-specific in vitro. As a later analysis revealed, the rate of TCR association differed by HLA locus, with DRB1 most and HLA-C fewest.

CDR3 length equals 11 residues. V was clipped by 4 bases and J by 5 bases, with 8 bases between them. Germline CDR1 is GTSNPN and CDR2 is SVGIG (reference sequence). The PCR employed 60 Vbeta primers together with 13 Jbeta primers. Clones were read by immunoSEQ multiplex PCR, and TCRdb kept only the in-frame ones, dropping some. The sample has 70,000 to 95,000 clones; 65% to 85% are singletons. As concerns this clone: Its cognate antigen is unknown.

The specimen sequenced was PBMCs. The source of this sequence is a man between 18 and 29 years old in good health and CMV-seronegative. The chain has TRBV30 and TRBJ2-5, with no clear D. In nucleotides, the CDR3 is TGTGCCTGGACCATCAGGGAGACCCAGTACTTC. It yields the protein CAWTIRETQYF.